The 18 T cell receptor beta chains below were found in one sample sequenced in a study of T cells in localized non-small cell lung cancer. Clones were sequenced by immunoSEQ multiplex PCR, and TCRdb holds only the in-frame ones, with some missing. The table lists approximately 1,300 clones, less than 50% of them singletons. The sequenced sample was normal lung tissue next to the tumor, obtained before any cancer treatment. The receptor set was obtained from a woman aged 35-75 years with stage I lung adenocarcinoma.

This clone was found a few times. This chain uses TRBV2 with TRBJ2-1, with a weak D call TRBD2 (6 bases). Germline V gives CDR1 SNHLY, CDR2 FYNNEI. V was cut by 6 bases and J by 0 bases, with 12 bases left in between. This CDR3 is 15 amino acids long. The CDR3 DNA is TGTGCCAGCAGACCCCGGGGGAGCTCCTACAATGAGCAGTTCTTC. As protein: CASRPRGSSYNEQFF.

Turning to this clone: Other DNA sequences from this sample encode an identical CDR3 as well. The chain is built from TRBV18 and TRBJ1-1; no clear D. Per the germline V gene, CDR1 is KGHSH and CDR2 is LQKENI. V shed 3 bases and J shed 5 bases, with 10 bases lying between them. The CDR3 extends over 13 amino acids. CDR3 residues: CASSPAGETEAFF. Written as DNA, the CDR3 is TGTGCCAGCTCACCCGCCGGGGAAACTGAAGCTTTCTTT.

The rearrangement uses TRBV10-2 and TRBJ2-3; possibly TRBD2 for D (5 bases). The CDR3 is made up of 13 amino acids. The V gene lost 7 bases and the J gene lost 3 bases, with 11 bases spanning the gap. Looked up from germline, CDR1 is WSHSY and CDR2 is SAAADI. The CDR3: CASTAPGTDTQYF. Here the CDR3 DNA reads TGCGCCAGCACYGCCCCGGGGACAGATACGCAGTATTTT.

There are a few counts of this clone. This chain uses TRBV11-3 with TRBJ1-1; D is unresolved. V was trimmed by 5 bases and J by 7 bases, leaving 20 bases between them. The CDR3 runs to 15 residues. In germline, CDR1 is SGHNT, CDR2 YENEEA. CDR3 loop: CASSPDQLFPSEAFF. DNA of the CDR3: TGTGCCAGCAGCCCCGATCAGTTATTCCCTAGTGAAGCTTTCTTT. Combining the CDR3 with reference TRBV11-3 and TRBJ1-1 gives the whole variable domain EAGVVQSPRYKIIEKKQPVAFWCNPISGHNTLYWYLQNLGQGPELLIRYENEEAVDDSQLPKDRFSAERLKGVDSTLKIQPAELGDSAVYLCASSPDQLFPSEAFFGQGTRLTVV.

V gene TRBV30 combines with J gene TRBJ1-4; 10 nucleotides align to TRBD1. This CDR3 is 15 amino acids long. The germline V gene has CDR1 GTSNPN and CDR2 SVGIG (reference sequence). J lost 9 bases, V lost 0 bases, and 7 bases had no gene match. The CDR3 region has the DNA TGTGCCTGGAGTGTCACAGGGACAGGGGTTAAAAAACTGTTTTTT. As protein: CAWSVTGTGVKKLFF. Complete variable domain (other parts from reference TRBV30 and TRBJ1-4): SQTIHQWPATLVQPVGSPLSLECTVEGTSNPNLYWYRQAAGRGLQLLFYSVGIGQISSEVPQNLSASRPQDRQFILSSKKLLLSDSGFYLCAWSVTGTGVKKLFFGSGTQLSVL.

The V gene is TRBV29-1, the J gene TRBJ1-1; TRBD1 aligns across 8 bases. CDR1 is SQVTM and CDR2 is ANQGSEA in the germline V gene. The CDR3 sequence is 13 residues long. V lost 6 bases, J lost 6 bases, and 9 bases stayed unmatched. The CDR3 loop reads CSVLKTGEAEAFF. CDR3 in DNA: TGCAGCGTGCTGAAGACAGGGGAGGCTGAAGCTTTCTTT.

The rearrangement joins TRBV11-3 to TRBJ2-7, with 10 bases identical to TRBD2. After removal of 5 bases from V and 4 bases from J, the junction contained 8 bases not matched to a gene. Looked up from germline, CDR1 is SGHNT and CDR2 is YENEEA. The CDR3 sequence is 15 residues long. CDR3 residues: CASSPTSGQGYEQYF. CDR3 in DNA: TGTGCCAGCAGCCCGACTAGCGGGCAAGGTTACGAGCAGTACTTC.

The table lists this clone with a few counts. The chain recombines TRBV5-1 with TRBJ2-7; D not certain. Germline CDR1 and CDR2: SGHRS and YFSETQ. This CDR3 is 14 amino acids long. Trimming removed 4 bases from V and 2 bases from J, with 13 bases in between. The CDR3 loop reads CASSPAVAAYEQYF. The CDR3 DNA sequence: TGCGCCAGCAGCCCGGCCGTAGCCGCCTACGAGCAGTACTTC.

This chain uses TRBV29-1 with TRBJ1-1, with a tentative D call TRBD1 (5 bases). CDR1 and CDR2 from the germline V gene are SQVTM and ANQGSEA. V lost 6 bases and J 6 bases, leaving 23 bases between the germline ends. The CDR3 is 15 residues long. CDR3 region: CSVTGTPGVDAEAFF. The CDR3 coding sequence is TGCAGCGTAACCGGGACCCCCGGGGTAGACGCTGAAGCTTTCTTT. Based on the CDR3 plus reference TRBV29-1 and TRBJ1-1, the full variable domain is SAVISQKPSRDICQRGTSLTIQCQVDSQVTMMFWYRQQPGQSLTLIATANQGSEATYESGFVIDKFPISRPNLTFSTLTVSNMSPEDSSIYLCSVTGTPGVDAEAFFGQGTRLTVV.

The rearrangement uses TRBV9 and TRBJ2-7; D is perhaps TRBD2 (5 bases). CDR3 size: 12 residues. Germline CDR1 SGDLS, CDR2 YYNGEE. V lost 8 bases to trimming and J lost 2 bases, with 11 bases between them. The CDR3 is CASSREAYEQYF. The CDR3, as DNA: TGTGCCAGTTCCCGGGAAGCCTACGAGCAGTACTTC.

The chain uses TRBV19 and TRBJ2-6; tentatively, D is TRBD2 (6 bases). V was trimmed by 6 bases and J by 2 bases, leaving 8 bases between them. CDR1 and CDR2 from the germline V gene are LNHDA and SQIVND (reference sequence). The length of the CDR3 is 14 residues. The CDR3 spells CASRSGAGANVLTF. The CDR3 nucleotides are TGTGCCAGTAGATCGGGGGCTGGGGCCAACGTCCTGACTTTC.

The chain combines TRBV4-1 with TRBJ1-5; D remains ambiguous. The germline gives CDR1 MGHRA, CDR2 YSYEKL. The CDR3 has 14 residues. V was trimmed by 3 bases and J by 2 bases, leaving 8 bases between them. In DNA, the CDR3 is TGCGCCAGCAGCCACGGACGGGGCAATCAGCCCCAGCATTTT. It codes for CASSHGRGNQPQHF.

This clone was seen a few times. The rearrangement joins TRBV9 to TRBJ2-5; no reliable D call. V dropped 9 bases and J dropped 2 bases, with 17 bases sitting between them. This CDR3 contains 14 residues. The germline V gene encodes CDR1 SGDLS and CDR2 YYNGEE. CDR3 in amino acids: CATKGRESQETQYF. CDR3 coding DNA: TGTGCCACGAAAGGGCGTGAGTCGCAAGAGACCCAGTACTTC.

The rearrangement links TRBV19 to TRBJ2-7; 8 bases map to TRBD2. Germline lookup yields CDR1 LNHDA and CDR2 SQIVND (reference sequence). The CDR3 extends over 13 amino acids. Losses at the gene ends were 3 bases for V and 3 bases for J; bases not matched to a gene: 1. This CDR3 reads CASSISGDYEQYF. The CDR3 region has the DNA TGTGCCAGTAGTATTAGCGGGGACTACGAGCAGTACTTC.

This chain links TRBV19 with TRBJ1-4; D is perhaps TRBD1 (6 bases). The germline V gene has CDR1 LNHDA and CDR2 SQIVND (reference sequence). This CDR3 spans 12 amino acids. V was trimmed by 6 bases and J by 8 bases, leaving 10 bases between them. The CDR3 DNA sequence: TGTGCCAGTAGGGGGGGCTGGGAAAAACTGTTTTTT. This gives the protein CASRGGWEKLFF.

The CDR3, as DNA: TGTGCCAGTAGTATAGGGGGGGGGCAAGATACGCAGTATTTT. It codes for CASSIGGGQDTQYF. This chain joins TRBV19 and TRBJ2-3; maybe TRBD2 (7 bases). The CDR3 consists of 14 residues. The ends were cut back, 1 base at V and 5 bases at J, with 10 bases in the middle. CDR1 is LNHDA, CDR2 SQIVND, per germline (reference sequence).

In this sample, this clone turned up a few times. This chain joins TRBV11-3 and TRBJ1-1, with D tentatively TRBD1 (5 bases). This CDR3 comprises 14 residues. Germline V gives CDR1 SGHNT, CDR2 YENEEA. Trimming cost V 5 bases and J 1 base, with 11 bases left between them. In DNA form, the CDR3 reads TGTGCCAGCAGCCGAGGGGAGACGAACACTGAAGCTTTCTTT. Translation gives CASSRGETNTEAFF.

By its share, this clone is large. This chain links TRBV19 with TRBJ2-1; D unresolved. V lost 3 bases and J 4 bases, leaving 1 base between the germline ends. The CDR3 is made up of 11 amino acids. CDR1 is LNHDA, CDR2 SQIVND, per germline (reference sequence). Written as DNA, the CDR3 is TGTGCCAGTAGTATGTACAATGAGCAGTTCTTC. This sequence encodes CASSMYNEQFF.